This TCR beta chain was sequenced during a study of CD8+ T cells in alopecia areata. Study-wide findings and caveats: Sharing of TCR sequences between patients (possibly for HLA-related reasons) was less clear than in mice. Many expanded lesional clones persisted in scalp and blood during tofacitinib treatment.

Indicated treatment: oral pan-JAK inhibitor, 5-10 mg twice daily. Alopecia areata patients provided lesional scalp punch biopsies and peripheral blood. The CDR3 is made up of 13 amino acids. The germline V gene encodes CDR1 SEHNR and CDR2 FQNEAQ (reference sequence). The ends were cut back, 5 bases at V and 4 bases at J, with 12 bases in the middle. This clone was picked up one time. As yet, its antigen is unknown. Extracted RNA was reverse transcribed, and the resulting cDNA served as sequencing template. Here immunoSEQ multiplex PCR was the method, and the copy in TCRdb shows in-frame clones only, minus some. The table shows over 35,000 clones, with roughly 92% occurring only once.

J is TRBJ2-7 and V is TRBV7-9; D might be TRBD2 (6 bases). The input for sequencing was CD8+ T cells sorted from blood, taken at week 24, from a patient treated with tofacitinib. The clonotype was recovered from a human donor with alopecia areata. The CDR3 coding sequence is TGTGCCAGCAGCCCGGAGGGGTCTTACGAGCAGTACTTC. Amino acid sequence: CASSPEGSYEQYF.